The 8 T cell receptor beta chains listed next were all sequenced from one sample in a study of T cells in Graves' hyperthyroidism and ophthalmopathy. The source material, RNA transcripts, was used to amplify TCR beta CDR3 regions. Researchers ran a first-round RT-PCR on the TCR CDR3 using the HTBI primer set. TCRdb independently ran MiXCR on the multiplex PCR reads; one entry per CDR3 protein. The sample records about 380,000 distinct CDR3 sequences, less than 15% being singletons. Sequenced: blood. Receptors were obtained from a man aged 25 to 40 with Graves' hyperthyroidism that later progressed to Graves' ophthalmopathy.

The rearrangement links TRBV9 to TRBJ2-2, with unresolved D. The CDR3 consists of 13 residues. V was cut by 2 bases and J by 7 bases, with 9 bases left in between. Germline assignment: CDR1 SGDLS and CDR2 YYNGEE. The CDR3 DNA is TGTGCCAGCAGCGTCCTCGGGCGCGGGGAGCTGTTTTTT. Its translation: CASSVLGRGELFF.

This chain uses TRBV6-5 with TRBJ2-2; D is undetermined. Germline CDR1 is MNHEY and CDR2 is SVGAGI. Trimming pared 0 bases from V and 2 bases from J, leaving 7 bases between. This CDR3 comprises 15 residues. In DNA, the CDR3 is TGTGCCAGCAGTTACTCCGGGCCCAACACCGGGGAGCTGTTTTTT. Translated, it gives CASSYSGPNTGELFF.

This clonotype was detected a few times. The chain joins TRBV29-1 to TRBJ2-5; 7 bases map to TRBD1. With 3 bases clipped from V and 3 bases from J, the junction kept 1 base outside the gene matches. The CDR3 extends over 12 amino acids. Germline V gene sequence: CDR1 SQVTM, CDR2 ANQGSEA. The CDR3 DNA is TGCAGCGTTGATCAGGGGGAAGAGACCCAGTACTTC. Protein sequence: CSVDQGEETQYF.

This clonotype was observed many times. This chain connects TRBV28 to TRBJ2-2, with 9 bases identical to TRBD2. This CDR3 region has 16 residues. CDR1 MDHEN and CDR2 SYDVKM come from the germline V gene. V lost 5 bases and J lost 5; bases outside the gene matches: 9. The CDR3 sequence is CASSPAASGATGELFF. The CDR3 nucleotides read TGTGCCAGCAGTCCCGCGGCTAGCGGGGCAACCGGGGAGCTGTTTTTT.

This clonotype was found a few times. V gene TRBV28 combines with J gene TRBJ2-7; 8 positions match TRBD1. Germline trimming cut 4 bases from V and 1 base from J; bases unmatched to any gene: 18. Germline CDR1 reads MDHEN; CDR2 reads SYDVKM. The CDR3 sequence is 19 residues long. This chain's CDR3 is CASSSARGRRNFLSYEQYF. CDR3 bases: TGTGCCAGCAGTTCTGCCAGGGGGCGACGAAACTTTCTATCCTACGAGCAGTACTTC.

The chain couples TRBV29-1 to TRBJ2-5, with 9 bases lining up with TRBD2. The trim removed 6 bases at V and 5 bases at J, leaving 10 bases unmatched. CDR1 is SQVTM and CDR2 is ANQGSEA in the germline V gene. This CDR3 contains 14 residues. This chain's CDR3 is CSVPGAGGAETQYF. CDR3 bases: TGCAGCGTCCCCGGGGCGGGGGGGGCCGAGACCCAGTACTTC. The variable domain in full, with the rest retrieved from reference TRBV29-1 and TRBJ2-5, is SAVISQKPSRDICQRGTSLTIQCQVDSQVTMMFWYRQQPGQSLTLIATANQGSEATYESGFVIDKFPISRPNLTFSTLTVSNMSPEDSSIYLCSVPGAGGAETQYFGPGTRLLVL.

This clonotype was seen many times. The gene calls are TRBV12-3 or TRBV12-4 and TRBJ2-5, with 7 nucleotides matching TRBD2. V trimming: 6 bases; J trimming: 5 bases; junction bases outside the gene matches: 12. The CDR3 spans 15 residues. The CDR3 DNA sequence: TGTGCCAGCAGCAAGATTAGCGGGTCCAGGGAGACCCAGTACTTC. Protein: CASSKISGSRETQYF.

This clonotype was seen ten or more times. This CDR3 reads CASSFDRVLSNQPQHF. The CDR3, as DNA: TGTGCCAGCAGCTTCGACAGGGTACTTAGCAATCAGCCCCAGCATTTT. The V call is TRBV5-8, the J call TRBJ1-5; 7 nucleotides line up with TRBD1. The germline V gene has CDR1 SGHTS and CDR2 YDEGEE. With V trimmed by 2 bases and J by 0 bases, 5 bases remained unmatched. CDR3 size: 16 residues.